Below, 12 T cell receptor beta chains from the same sample are listed, as sequenced in a study of shared clonotypes between healthy human individuals. The data were produced by immunoSEQ multiplex PCR, yet TCRdb's version contains in-frame clones alone and is incomplete. The table records some 2,100,000 clones, 93% of them present only once. CD45RO-negative, CCR7-positively selected cells formed the naive CD8 fraction, excluding terminally differentiated effector memory CD45RA+ cells. Sequences were obtained from naive CD8+ T cells from PBMCs. These TCRs come from a man younger than 35 in good health. Some clones in this sample may be carry-over from other donors' samples.

This rearrangement joins TRBV11-2 to TRBJ2-1; weak D call: TRBD1 (6 bases). There are 12 residues in the CDR3. Per the germline V gene, CDR1 is SGHAT and CDR2 is FQNNGV. V was pared by 5 bases and J by 9 bases, with 11 bases between. CDR3 sequence: CASSHRVVEQFF. DNA of the CDR3: TGTGCCAGCAGCCACAGGGTTGTTGAGCAGTTCTTC.

This chain joins TRBV7-6 and TRBJ1-3; tentatively, D is TRBD1 (5 bases). The V end was cut by 3 bases, the J end by 2 bases, with 14 bases between. This CDR3 comprises 16 residues. CDR1 is SGHVS, CDR2 FNYEAQ, per germline. The CDR3 DNA follows: TGTGCCAGCAGCTTTTGGGGCGGGGAGCCTGGAAACACCATATATTTT. Encoded protein: CASSFWGGEPGNTIYF.

The V gene is TRBV27, the J gene TRBJ1-2, with a possible D match to TRBD1 (5 bases). This CDR3 is built from 13 residues. Trimming removed 0 bases at V and 8 bases at J, with 10 bases between. The germline CDR1 and CDR2 sequences are MNHEY and SMNVEV (reference sequence). CDR3 sequence (DNA): TGTGCCAGCAGTTTATCGGGGGTCGAGGGCTACACCTTC. Amino acid sequence: CASSLSGVEGYTF.

The rearrangement links TRBV25-1 to TRBJ2-7, with a possible D match to TRBD1 (5 bases). V shed 3 bases and J shed 2 bases, with 8 bases lying between them. Germline V gene lookup returns CDR1 MGHDK and CDR2 SYGVNS. The CDR3 sequence is 13 residues long. The CDR3 DNA reads as TGTGCCAGCAGTGATCAGGGCACCTACGAGCAGTACTTC. This translates into CASSDQGTYEQYF.

This rearrangement joins TRBV7-3 to TRBJ2-3; unclear D gene. Germline CDR1 reads SGHTA; CDR2 reads FQGTGA. This CDR3 has 16 amino acids. Trimming removed 5 bases from V and 2 bases from J, with 17 bases in between. The CDR3 DNA sequence: TGTGCCAGCAGCCTAGGAGTTGGCGGTCACACAGATACGCAGTATTTT. Translation gives CASSLGVGGHTDTQYF.

With regard to this clone: This clone may be a read error of a much larger clone one base away. Different DNA sequences within this sample yield the same CDR3. V usage is TRBV4-1 and J usage is TRBJ2-7; no definite D call. Trimming took 4 bases from V and 3 from J, leaving 4 bases between them. Looked up from germline, CDR1 is MGHRA and CDR2 is YSYEKL. The CDR3 loop spans 11 amino acids. This chain's CDR3 is CASSLGYEQYF. CDR3 coding DNA: TGCGCCAGCAGCCTGGGCTACGAGCAGTACTTC.

The rearrangement uses TRBV28 and TRBJ1-4; D might be TRBD1 (5 bases). This CDR3 comprises 16 residues. V lost 6 bases to trimming and J lost 5 bases, with 19 bases between them. Germline assignment: CDR1 MDHEN and CDR2 SYDVKM. DNA for the CDR3: TGTGCCAGCAGAGACATCACGTCAGGGAGAAATGAAAAACTGTTTTTT. Its protein product is CASRDITSGRNEKLFF.

This chain links TRBV29-1 with TRBJ2-1, with D unresolved. V lost 0 bases and J lost 3, with 9 bases in between. CDR1 and CDR2 from the germline V gene are SQVTM and ANQGSEA. The CDR3 is made up of 14 amino acids. The DNA for the CDR3 is TGCAGCGTTGAAGATCTTGCAGGCTACAATGAGCAGTTCTTC. Amino acids: CSVEDLAGYNEQFF.

V is TRBV9 and J is TRBJ2-1; TRBD2 agrees at 11 bases. The V segment lost 0 bases and the J segment 5 bases; nucleotides outside the gene matches: 1. The CDR3 runs to 15 residues. CDR1 is SGDLS and CDR2 is YYNGEE in the germline V gene. CDR3 protein: CASSVATSGNNEQFF. The CDR3 nucleotides read TGTGCCAGCAGCGTAGCGACTAGCGGGAACAATGAGCAGTTCTTC.

The chain links TRBV9 to TRBJ2-1; D is possibly TRBD2 (7 bases). The V end lost 3 bases, the J end lost 9 bases, and 13 bases lay between the germline ends. The germline V gene encodes CDR1 SGDLS and CDR2 YYNGEE. The length of the CDR3 is 13 residues. The CDR3 nucleotides are TGTGCCAGCAGCGCCGGGGGGCAGACTGAGCAGTTCTTC. Its translation is CASSAGGQTEQFF.

The J gene is TRBJ2-7, the V gene TRBV7-9, with a weak D call TRBD1 (5 bases). Germline V gives CDR1 SEHNR, CDR2 FQNEAQ (reference sequence). This CDR3 comprises 13 residues. The ends were cut back, 5 bases at V and 3 bases at J, with 11 bases in the middle. The CDR3 DNA is TGTGCCAGCAGCCCGGACACGAACTACGAGCAGTACTTC. Translating it yields CASSPDTNYEQYF.

The J gene is TRBJ2-3, the V gene TRBV9; TRBD2 matches at 9 bases. With 4 bases clipped from V and 4 bases from J, the junction kept 10 bases outside the gene matches. CDR3 length: 16 residues. CDR1 is SGDLS and CDR2 is YYNGEE in the germline V gene. CDR3 DNA sequence: TGTGCCAGCAGCCCTGGGGCGGGAGGGGTCGCAGATACGCAGTATTTT. Protein product: CASSPGAGGVADTQYF.